Sequencing of this TCR beta chain was carried out in a study of cytomegalovirus exposure and HLA in healthy donors. Overall study results and limits: Rare sequences made up most TCRs, while some public TCRs were found in many donors. With later analysis, a missense DCLRE1C variant became linked to TCR beta V- and J-gene trimming. Within the data, a cluster of highly shared sequence variants was likely a sequencing artifact.

V was pared by 1 base and J by 5 bases, with 11 bases of the junction left unmatched. CDR3 length: 17 amino acids. CDR1 is KGHSH and CDR2 is LQKENI in the germline V gene. On this clone: Its target is not known.

The PCR contained 60 Vbeta and 13 Jbeta primers. Repertoires were generated with immunoSEQ multiplex PCR, while TCRdb's copy carries only in-frame clones and drops some. The sample yields roughly 120,000 clones, roughly four fifths seen once. The sequenced sample consisted of PBMCs. The gene calls are TRBV18 and TRBJ2-7, with TRBD2 matching over 10 bases. The receptor was isolated from a woman in her thirties in good health and CMV-seropositive. CDR3 sequence (DNA): TGTGCCAGCTCACCACAAAGGACCGGGACTAGCGTACACGAGCAGTACTTC. The encoded protein is CASSPQRTGTSVHEQYF.